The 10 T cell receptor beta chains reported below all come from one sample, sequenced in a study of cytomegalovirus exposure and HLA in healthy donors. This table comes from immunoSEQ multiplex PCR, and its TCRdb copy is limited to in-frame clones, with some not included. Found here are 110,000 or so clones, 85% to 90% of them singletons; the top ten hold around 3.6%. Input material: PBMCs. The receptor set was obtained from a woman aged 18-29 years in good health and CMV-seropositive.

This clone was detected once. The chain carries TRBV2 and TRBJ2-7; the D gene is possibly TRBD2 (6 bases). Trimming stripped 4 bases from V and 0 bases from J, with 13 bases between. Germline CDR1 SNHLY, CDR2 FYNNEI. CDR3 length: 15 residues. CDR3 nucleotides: TGTGCCAGCAGTGCCGGGACTCCTTTCTCCTACGAGCAGTACTTC. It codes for CASSAGTPFSYEQYF. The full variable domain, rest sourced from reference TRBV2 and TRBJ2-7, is EPEVTQTPSHQVTQMGQEVILRCVPISNHLYFYWYRQILGQKVEFLVSFYNNEISEKSEIFDDQFSVERPDGSNFTLKIRSTKLEDSAMYFCASSAGTPFSYEQYFGPGTRLTVT.

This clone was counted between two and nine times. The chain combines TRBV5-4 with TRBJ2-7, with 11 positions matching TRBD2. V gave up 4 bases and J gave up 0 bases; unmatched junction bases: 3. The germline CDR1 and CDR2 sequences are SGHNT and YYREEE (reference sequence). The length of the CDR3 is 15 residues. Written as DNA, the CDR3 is TGTGCCAGCAGCAAGACTAGCGGGATCTCCTACGAGCAGTACTTC. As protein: CASSKTSGISYEQYF.

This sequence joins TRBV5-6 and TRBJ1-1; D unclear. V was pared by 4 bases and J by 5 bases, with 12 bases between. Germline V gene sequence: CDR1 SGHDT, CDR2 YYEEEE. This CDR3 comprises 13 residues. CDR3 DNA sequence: TGTGCCAGCAGCCCTACGATGAGGACTGAAGCTTTCTTT. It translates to CASSPTMRTEAFF.

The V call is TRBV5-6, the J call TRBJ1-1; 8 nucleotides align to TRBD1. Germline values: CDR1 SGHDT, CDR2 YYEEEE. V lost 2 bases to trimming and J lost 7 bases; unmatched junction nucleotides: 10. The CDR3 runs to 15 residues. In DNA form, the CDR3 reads TGTGCCAGCAGCTTTCCCGGCAGGGGGCCGCTTGAAGCTTTCTTT. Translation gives CASSFPGRGPLEAFF.

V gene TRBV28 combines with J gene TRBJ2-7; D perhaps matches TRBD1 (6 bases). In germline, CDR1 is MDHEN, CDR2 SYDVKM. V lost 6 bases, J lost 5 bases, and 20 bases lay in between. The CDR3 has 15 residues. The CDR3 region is CASSPVDRTGDEQYF. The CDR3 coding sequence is TGTGCCAGCAGCCCCGTTGACAGGACCGGGGACGAGCAGTACTTC. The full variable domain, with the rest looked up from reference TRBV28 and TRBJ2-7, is DVKVTQSSRYLVKRTGEKVFLECVQDMDHENMFWYRQDPGLGLRLIYFSYDVKMKEKGDIPEGYSVSREKKERFSLILESASTNQTSMYLCASSPVDRTGDEQYFGPGTRLTVT.

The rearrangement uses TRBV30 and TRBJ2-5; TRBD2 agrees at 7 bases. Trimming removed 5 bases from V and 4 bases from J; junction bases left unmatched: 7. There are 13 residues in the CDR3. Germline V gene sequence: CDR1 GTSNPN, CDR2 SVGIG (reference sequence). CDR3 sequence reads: CAWAKQRGETQYF. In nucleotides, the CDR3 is TGTGCCTGGGCTAAACAGCGGGGAGAGACCCAGTACTTC.

Here the CDR3 DNA reads TGTGCCAGCAGCTTATCCTCCCCCACAGATACGCAGTATTTT. Protein sequence: CASSLSSPTDTQYF. The genes are TRBV7-9 and TRBJ2-3; D uncertain. CDR3 size: 14 residues. The V end was cut by 2 bases, the J end by 2 bases, with 8 bases between. Germline V CDR1 and CDR2: SEHNR, FQNEAQ (reference sequence).

CDR3 sequence (DNA): TGTGCCAGCAGTACCCGACTAGCGGGATCGAGAGATACGCAGTATTTT. This encodes CASSTRLAGSRDTQYF. V usage is TRBV28 and J usage is TRBJ2-3, with TRBD2 identical over 11 bases. J gave up 5 bases and V 5 bases, and 9 bases lay outside the gene matches. This CDR3 comprises 16 residues. Per germline, CDR1 MDHEN and CDR2 SYDVKM.

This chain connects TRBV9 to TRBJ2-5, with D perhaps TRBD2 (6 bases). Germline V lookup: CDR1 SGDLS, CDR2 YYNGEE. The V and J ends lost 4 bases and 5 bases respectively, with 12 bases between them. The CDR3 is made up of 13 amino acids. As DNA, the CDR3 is TGTGCCAGCAGCCGGGGAGGTAGGGAGACCCAGTACTTC. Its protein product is CASSRGGRETQYF.

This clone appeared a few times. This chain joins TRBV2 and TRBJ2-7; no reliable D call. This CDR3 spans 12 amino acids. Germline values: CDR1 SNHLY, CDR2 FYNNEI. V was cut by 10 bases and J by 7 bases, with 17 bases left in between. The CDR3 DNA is TGTGCCACTAGTATCGACCGTCGGGAGCAGTACTTC. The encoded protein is CATSIDRREQYF.